This T cell receptor beta chain is from a study of metastatic and nonmetastatic thyroid tumors. For the study at large: The authors compared repertoires across blood and tumor or nodule tissue from malignant and benign thyroid patients.

Nobody among the patients had been given any treatment before thyroid surgery. TCRdb reprocessed the PCR reads using MiXCR. The repertoire holds around 12,000 clones, with about 12% as singletons. This clone has ten or more counts. The clonotype was recovered from a female donor with papillary thyroid cancer or a benign thyroid nodule (not recorded which). Some clones in this sample may be carry-over from other donors' samples. Sequencing was carried out using blood.

The CDR3 loop is CASRQGHFVEAFF. The CDR3 DNA reads TGTGCCAGTAGGCAGGGACACTTCGTTGAAGCTTTCTTT. The chain uses TRBV19 and TRBJ1-1; D might be TRBD1 (6 bases). V lost 6 bases and J lost 7, with 15 bases in between. The germline gives CDR1 LNHDA, CDR2 SQIVND (reference sequence). CDR3 length: 13 amino acids.